This T cell receptor (beta chain) was recovered during a study of shared clonotypes between healthy human individuals. Profiled with immunoSEQ multiplex PCR; TCRdb holds only in-frame clones, not every one. The sample shows 180,000 or so clones, approximately 95% of them seen only once. Trimming shortened V by 7 bases and J by 6 bases, and 22 bases separated the two germline ends. Germline V gene sequence: CDR1 MDHEN, CDR2 SYDVKM. The CDR3 runs 15 residues. V is TRBV28 and J is TRBJ2-7; D is tentatively TRBD1 or TRBD2 (6 bases each). Material for sequencing was naive CD4+ T cells sorted from blood. The subset: CD45RA+ positively selected. This TCR was sampled from a woman aged 30 to 39 in good health. The chain's CDR3 is CASTFPGALGREQYF. The CDR3 DNA reads TGTGCCAGCACCTTCCCGGGGGCCCTCGGGCGCGAGCAGTACTTC.